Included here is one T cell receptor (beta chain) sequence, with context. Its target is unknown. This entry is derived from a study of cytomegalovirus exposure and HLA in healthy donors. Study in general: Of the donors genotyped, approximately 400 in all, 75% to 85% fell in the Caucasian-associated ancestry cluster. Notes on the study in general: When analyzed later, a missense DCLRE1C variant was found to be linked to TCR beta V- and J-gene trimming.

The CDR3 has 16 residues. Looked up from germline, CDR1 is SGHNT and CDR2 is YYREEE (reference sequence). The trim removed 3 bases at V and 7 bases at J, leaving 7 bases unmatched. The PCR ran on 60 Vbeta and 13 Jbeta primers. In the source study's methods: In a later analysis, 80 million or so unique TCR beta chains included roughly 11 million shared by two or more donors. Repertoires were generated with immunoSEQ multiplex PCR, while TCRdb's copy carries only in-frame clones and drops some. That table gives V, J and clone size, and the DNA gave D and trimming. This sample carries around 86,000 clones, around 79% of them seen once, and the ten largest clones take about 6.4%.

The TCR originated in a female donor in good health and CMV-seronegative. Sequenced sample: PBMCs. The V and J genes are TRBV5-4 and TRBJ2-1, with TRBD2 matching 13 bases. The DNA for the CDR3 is TGTGCCAGCAGCTCCGGACTAGCGGGGGTTGGGAATGAGCAGTTCTTC. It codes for CASSSGLAGVGNEQFF.